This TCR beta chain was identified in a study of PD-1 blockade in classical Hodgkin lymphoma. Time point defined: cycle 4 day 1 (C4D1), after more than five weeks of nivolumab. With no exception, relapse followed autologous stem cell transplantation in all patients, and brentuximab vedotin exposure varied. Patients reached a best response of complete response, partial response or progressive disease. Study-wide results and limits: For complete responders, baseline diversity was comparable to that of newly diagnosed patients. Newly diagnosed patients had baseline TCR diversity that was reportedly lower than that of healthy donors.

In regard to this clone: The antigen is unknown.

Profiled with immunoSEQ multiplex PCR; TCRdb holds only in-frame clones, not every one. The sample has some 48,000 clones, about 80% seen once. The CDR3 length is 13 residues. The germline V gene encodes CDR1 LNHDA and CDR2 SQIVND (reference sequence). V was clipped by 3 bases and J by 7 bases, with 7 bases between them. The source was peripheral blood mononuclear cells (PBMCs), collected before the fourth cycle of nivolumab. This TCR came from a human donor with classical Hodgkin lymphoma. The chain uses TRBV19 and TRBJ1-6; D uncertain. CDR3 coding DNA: TGTGCCAGTAGTATTGTTGCGAATTCACCCCTCCACTTT. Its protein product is CASSIVANSPLHF.